This T cell receptor (beta chain) was recovered during a study of blood T cell repertoires in COVID-19. For the study at large: Italy, Spain and the United States were the sources of the convalescent and acute COVID-19 samples. T cells, B-cell-depleted T cells, or PBMCs provided the cDNA or gDNA that served as material.

In the original analysis: Estimated nucleated cell counts came from reference gene primer amplification. The assay was immunoSEQ multiplex PCR, and TCRdb's table has in-frame clones only and misses some. The V and J calls and clone size come from that table; D and trimming were worked out from the DNA. Of roughly 99,000 clones in the sample, 81% were seen once. Trimming left V 2 bases short and J 5 bases short, with 10 bases between. CDR3 length equals 14 residues. Germline V CDR1 and CDR2: SGHDT, YYEEEE. The material sequenced was peripheral blood. The chain employs TRBV5-6 and TRBJ1-4; maybe TRBD1 (6 bases). This receptor was taken from an elderly woman with acute or convalescent COVID-19. CDR3 sequence: CASSLRDINEKLFF. In nucleotides, the CDR3 is TGTGCCAGCAGCTTAAGGGACATAAATGAAAAACTGTTTTTT.